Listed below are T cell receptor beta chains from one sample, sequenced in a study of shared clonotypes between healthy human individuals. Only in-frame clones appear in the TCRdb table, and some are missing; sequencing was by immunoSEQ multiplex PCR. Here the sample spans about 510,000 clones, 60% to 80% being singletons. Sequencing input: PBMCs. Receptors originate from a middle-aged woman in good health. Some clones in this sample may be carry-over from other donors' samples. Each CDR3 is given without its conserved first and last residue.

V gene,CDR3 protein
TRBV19,ASSMKRTGGTDTQY
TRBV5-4,AGQREANTGELF
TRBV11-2,ASSRSGLSHTQY
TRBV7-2,ASSQDAGVAGANVLT
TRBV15,ATSRAGDSREQF
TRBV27,ASSLISGTGRMAGELF
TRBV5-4,ASSPRDRGDTEAF
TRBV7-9,ASSLGSTYEQY
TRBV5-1,ASGLAFSNQPQH
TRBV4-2,ASSQDPVTGNTEAF
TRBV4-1,ASSPGQGGTYEQY
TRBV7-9,ASSLPSGRDSYEQY
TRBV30,AWSSGRGDGYT
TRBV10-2,ASSEGTGNTGELF
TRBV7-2,ASSSVAGGHGDEQF
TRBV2,ASSEAGQGRSGANVLT
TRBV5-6,ASTGREYTGELF
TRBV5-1,ASSFSPPMWGTTDTQY
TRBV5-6,ASSLIGLSNGYT
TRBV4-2,ASSQAWDRENSPLH
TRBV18,AAGTGGRQETQY
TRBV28,ASSLWGNTEAF
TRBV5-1,ASSFGGGTETQY
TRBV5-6,ASSPRPDSTEAF
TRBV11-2,ASSLYLGVADTQY
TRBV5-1,ASSLVAGLTDTQY
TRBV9,ASSIPLGATNYGYT
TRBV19,ASSTGDGTDTQY
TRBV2,ASSEAEGEWETQY
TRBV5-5,ASSYRQGADEQY
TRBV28,ASTTLAGGSYNEQF
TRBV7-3,ASSPKGAGGVGETQY
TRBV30,AWSARQGATGELF
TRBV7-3,ASSLAGQGSGELF
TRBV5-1,ASSPGLQETQY
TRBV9,ASSPLAGGNTDTQY